The clone carrying this TCR beta chain was counted a few times. Treatment indicated: therapeutic diphenylcyclopropenone sensitization with weekly scalp DPC. This sample was taken from a study of human T cells and chemical hapten exposure. Germline V gene lookup returns CDR1 PRHDT and CDR2 FYEKMQ (reference sequence). The CDR3 length is 14 residues. The V gene lost 4 bases and the J gene lost 1 base, with 5 bases spanning the gap. For the library, individual cDNA molecules each received unique molecular identifiers. TCRdb re-called the reads with MiXCR, one entry per CDR3 protein. The sample has 900 to 1,000 distinct CDR3 sequences, around 56% seen once.

This chain links TRBV13 with TRBJ2-6; D remains ambiguous. The sample was whole blood, taken before DPC sensitization or 2, 6, or about 24 weeks after (not recorded which). The source of this sequence is an adult with alopecia areata. Some clones in this sample may be carry-over from other donors' samples. This table probably holds off-target reads from a library built for another chain. CDR3 residues: CASSSRSGANVLTF. CDR3 in DNA: TGTGCCAGCAGCTCCCGGTCTGGGGCCAACGTCCTGACTTTC.